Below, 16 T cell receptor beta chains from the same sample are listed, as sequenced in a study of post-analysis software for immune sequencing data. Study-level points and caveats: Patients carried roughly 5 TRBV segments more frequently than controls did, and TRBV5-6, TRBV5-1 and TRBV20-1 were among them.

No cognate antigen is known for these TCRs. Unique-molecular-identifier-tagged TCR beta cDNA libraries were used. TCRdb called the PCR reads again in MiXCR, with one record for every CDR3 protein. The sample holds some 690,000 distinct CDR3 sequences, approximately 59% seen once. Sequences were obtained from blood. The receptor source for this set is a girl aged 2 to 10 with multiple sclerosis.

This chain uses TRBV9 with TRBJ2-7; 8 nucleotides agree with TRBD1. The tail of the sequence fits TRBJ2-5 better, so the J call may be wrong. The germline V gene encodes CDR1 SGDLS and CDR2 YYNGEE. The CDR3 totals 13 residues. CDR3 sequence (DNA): TGTGCCAGCAGCGTCGGACAGGGAACGACCCAGTACTTC. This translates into CASSVGQGTTQYF.

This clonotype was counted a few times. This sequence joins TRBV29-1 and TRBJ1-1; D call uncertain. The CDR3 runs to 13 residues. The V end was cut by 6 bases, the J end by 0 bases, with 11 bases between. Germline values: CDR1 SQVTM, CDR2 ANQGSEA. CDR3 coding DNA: TGCAGCGTCCAACCCCGGATGAACACTGAAGCTTTCTTT. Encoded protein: CSVQPRMNTEAFF.

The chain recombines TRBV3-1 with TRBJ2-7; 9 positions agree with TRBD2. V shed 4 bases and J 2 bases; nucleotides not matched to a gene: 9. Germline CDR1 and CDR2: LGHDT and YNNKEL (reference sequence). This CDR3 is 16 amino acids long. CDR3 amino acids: CASSPSLAGPPYEQYF. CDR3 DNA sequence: TGTGCCAGCAGCCCGAGCCTAGCGGGGCCCCCCTACGAGCAGTACTTC.

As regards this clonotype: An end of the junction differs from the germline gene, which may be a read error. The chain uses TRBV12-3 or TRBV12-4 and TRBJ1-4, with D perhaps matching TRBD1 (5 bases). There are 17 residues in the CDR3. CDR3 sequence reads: CTSSLAPAGLPYEKLFF. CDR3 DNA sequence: TGTACCAGCAGTTTAGCGCCCGCGGGACTGCCGTATGAAAAACTGTTTTTT.

The CDR3 DNA follows: TGTGCCAGCAGCGCCCTGCCGACTAAGGGATCTGAGCAGTTCTTC. Protein product: CASSALPTKGSEQFF. V and J are TRBV9 and TRBJ2-1, with a tentative D call TRBD2 (5 bases). CDR1 and CDR2 from the germline V gene are SGDLS and YYNGEE. Trimming left V 3 bases short and J 9 bases short, with 19 bases between. CDR3 length: 15 amino acids.

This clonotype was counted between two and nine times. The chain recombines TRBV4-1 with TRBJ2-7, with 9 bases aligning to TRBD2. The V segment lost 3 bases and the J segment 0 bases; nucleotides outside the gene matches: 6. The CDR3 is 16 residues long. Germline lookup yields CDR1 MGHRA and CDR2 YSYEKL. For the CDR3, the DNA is TGCGCCAGCAGCCAGCTAGCGGGGCCCAGCTCCTACGAGCAGTACTTC. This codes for CASSQLAGPSSYEQYF.

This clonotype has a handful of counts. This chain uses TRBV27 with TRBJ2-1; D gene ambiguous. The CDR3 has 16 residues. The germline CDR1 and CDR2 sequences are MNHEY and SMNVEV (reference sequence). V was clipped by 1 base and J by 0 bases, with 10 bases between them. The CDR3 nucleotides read TGTGCCAGCAGTTTATTGGTTGGTTCCTCCTACAATGAGCAGTTCTTC. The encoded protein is CASSLLVGSSYNEQFF.

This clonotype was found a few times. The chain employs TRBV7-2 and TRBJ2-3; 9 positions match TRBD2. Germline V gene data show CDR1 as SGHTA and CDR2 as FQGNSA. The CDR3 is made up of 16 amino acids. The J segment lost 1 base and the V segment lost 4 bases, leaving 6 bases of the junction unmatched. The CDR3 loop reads CASSSSLAGGTDTQYF. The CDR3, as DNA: TGTGCCAGCAGCTCATCTTTAGCGGGGGGCACAGATACGCAGTATTTT.

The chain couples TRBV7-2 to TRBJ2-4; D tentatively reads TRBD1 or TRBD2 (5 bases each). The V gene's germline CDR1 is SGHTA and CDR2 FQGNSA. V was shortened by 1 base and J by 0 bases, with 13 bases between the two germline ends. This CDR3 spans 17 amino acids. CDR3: CASSLVPGPLAKNIQYF. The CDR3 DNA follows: TGTGCCAGCAGCTTAGTGCCGGGACCGCTAGCCAAAAACATTCAGTACTTC.

CDR3 in DNA: TGTGCCAGCAGCTTAGTGTCTAGCGGGGGGAGAGATACGCAGTATTTT. It encodes CASSLVSSGGRDTQYF. V and J are TRBV7-2 and TRBJ2-3; 11 positions agree with TRBD2. Germline V gives CDR1 SGHTA, CDR2 FQGNSA. This CDR3 has 16 amino acids. Trimming removed 1 base from V and 5 bases from J; junction bases left unmatched: 5.

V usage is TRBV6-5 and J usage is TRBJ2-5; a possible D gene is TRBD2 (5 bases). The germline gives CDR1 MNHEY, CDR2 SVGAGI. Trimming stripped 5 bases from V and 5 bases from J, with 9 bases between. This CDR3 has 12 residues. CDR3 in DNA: TGTGCCAGCAGTCGACCGGGGGAGACCCAGTACTTC. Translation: CASSRPGETQYF.

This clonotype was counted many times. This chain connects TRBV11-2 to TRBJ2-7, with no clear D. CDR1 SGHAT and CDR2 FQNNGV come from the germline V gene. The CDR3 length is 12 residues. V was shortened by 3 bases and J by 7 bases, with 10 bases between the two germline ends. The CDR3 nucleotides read TGTGCCAGCAGCTTGGGGTTGGGGGAGCAGTACTTC. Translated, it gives CASSLGLGEQYF.

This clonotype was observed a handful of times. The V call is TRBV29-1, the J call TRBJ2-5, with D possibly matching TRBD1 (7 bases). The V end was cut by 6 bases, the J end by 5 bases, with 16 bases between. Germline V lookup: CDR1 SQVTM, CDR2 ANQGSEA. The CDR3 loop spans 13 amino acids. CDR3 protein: CSVFQGGRETQYF. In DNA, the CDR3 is TGCAGCGTGTTCCAGGGGGGAAGGGAGACCCAGTACTTC. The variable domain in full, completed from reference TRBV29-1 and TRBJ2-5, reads SAVISQKPSRDICQRGTSLTIQCQVDSQVTMMFWYRQQPGQSLTLIATANQGSEATYESGFVIDKFPISRPNLTFSTLTVSNMSPEDSSIYLCSVFQGGRETQYFGPGTRLLVL.

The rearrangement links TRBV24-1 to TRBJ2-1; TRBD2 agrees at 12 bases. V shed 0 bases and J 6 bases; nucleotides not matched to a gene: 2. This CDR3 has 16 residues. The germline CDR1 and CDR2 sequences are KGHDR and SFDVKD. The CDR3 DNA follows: TGTGCCACCAGTGATTTGGGACTAGCGGGAATCAATGAGCAGTTCTTC. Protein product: CATSDLGLAGINEQFF.

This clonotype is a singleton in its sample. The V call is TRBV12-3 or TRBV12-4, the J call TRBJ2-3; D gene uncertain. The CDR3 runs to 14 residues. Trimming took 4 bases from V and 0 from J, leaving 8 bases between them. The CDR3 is CASSWEGSTDTQYF. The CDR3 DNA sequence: TGTGCCAGCAGTTGGGAAGGAAGCACAGATACGCAGTATTTT.

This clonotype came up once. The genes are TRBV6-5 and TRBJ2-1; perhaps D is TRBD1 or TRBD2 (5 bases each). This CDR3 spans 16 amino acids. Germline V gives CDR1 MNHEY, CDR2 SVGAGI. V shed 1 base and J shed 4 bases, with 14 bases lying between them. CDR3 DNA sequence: TGTGCCAGCAGTTACTATAGAGGGGCAGGGTACAATGAGCAGTTCTTC. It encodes CASSYYRGAGYNEQFF.